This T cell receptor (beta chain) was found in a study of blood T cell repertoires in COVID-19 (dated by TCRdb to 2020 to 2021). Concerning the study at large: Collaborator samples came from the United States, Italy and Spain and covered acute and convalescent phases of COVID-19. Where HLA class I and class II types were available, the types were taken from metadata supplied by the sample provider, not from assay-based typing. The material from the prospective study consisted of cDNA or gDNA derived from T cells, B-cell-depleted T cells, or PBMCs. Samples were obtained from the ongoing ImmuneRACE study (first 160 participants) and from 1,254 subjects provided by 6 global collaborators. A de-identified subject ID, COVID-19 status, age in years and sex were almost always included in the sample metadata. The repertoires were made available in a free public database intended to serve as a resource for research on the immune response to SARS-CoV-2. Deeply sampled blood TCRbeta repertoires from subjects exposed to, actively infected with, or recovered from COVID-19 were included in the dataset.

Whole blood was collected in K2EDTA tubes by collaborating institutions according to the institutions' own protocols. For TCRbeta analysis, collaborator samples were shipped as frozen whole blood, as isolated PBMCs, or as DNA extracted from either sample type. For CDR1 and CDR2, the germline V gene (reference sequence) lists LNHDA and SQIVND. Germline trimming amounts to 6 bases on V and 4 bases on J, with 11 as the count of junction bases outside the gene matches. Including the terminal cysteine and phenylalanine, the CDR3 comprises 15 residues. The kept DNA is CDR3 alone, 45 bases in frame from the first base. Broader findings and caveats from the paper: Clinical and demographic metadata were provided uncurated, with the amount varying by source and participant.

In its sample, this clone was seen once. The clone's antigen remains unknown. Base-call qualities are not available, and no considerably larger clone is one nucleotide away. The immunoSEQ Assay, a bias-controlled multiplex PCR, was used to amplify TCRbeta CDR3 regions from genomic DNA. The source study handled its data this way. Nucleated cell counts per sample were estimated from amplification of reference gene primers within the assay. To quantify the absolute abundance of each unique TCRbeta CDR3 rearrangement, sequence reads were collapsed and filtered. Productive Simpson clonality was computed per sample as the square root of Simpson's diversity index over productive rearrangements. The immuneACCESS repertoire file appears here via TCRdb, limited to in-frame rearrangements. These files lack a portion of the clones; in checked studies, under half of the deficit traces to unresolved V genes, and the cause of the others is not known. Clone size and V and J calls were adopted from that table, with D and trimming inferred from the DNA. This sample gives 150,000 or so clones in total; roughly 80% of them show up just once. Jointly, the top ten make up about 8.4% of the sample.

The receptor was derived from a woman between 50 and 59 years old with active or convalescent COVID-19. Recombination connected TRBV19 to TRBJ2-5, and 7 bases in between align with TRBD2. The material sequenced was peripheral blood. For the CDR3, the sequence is CASRSTSVNIETQYF. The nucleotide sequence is TGTGCCAGTAGGAGTACTAGCGTGAATATAGAGACCCAGTACTTC.